The 27 T cell receptor beta chains listed next were all sequenced from one sample in a study of cytomegalovirus exposure and HLA in healthy donors. The PCR was carried out with 60 Vbeta primers and 13 Jbeta primers. The data were produced by immunoSEQ multiplex PCR, yet TCRdb's version contains in-frame clones alone and is incomplete. The sample gives roughly 170,000 clones, 77% of which show up once; 1.6% is in the top ten. The sample consisted of PBMCs. The receptors come from a woman aged 25 to 39 in good health and CMV-seronegative.

This chain uses TRBV7-8 with TRBJ2-5, with unresolved D. CDR1 and CDR2 from the germline V gene are SGHVS and FQNEAQ. The CDR3 extends over 13 amino acids. Trimming pared 7 bases from V and 1 base from J, leaving 10 bases between. The CDR3 loop reads CASILGVQETQYF. CDR3 bases: TGTGCCAGCATTCTAGGAGTCCAAGAGACCCAGTACTTC.

This sequence joins TRBV7-9 and TRBJ1-5, with TRBD1 matching over 10 bases. Per the germline V gene, CDR1 is SEHNR and CDR2 is FQNEAQ (reference sequence). The CDR3 length is 16 residues. V lost 7 bases to trimming and J lost 0 bases; unmatched junction nucleotides: 6. The CDR3 loop is CASNLGTGVSNQPQHF. CDR3 DNA sequence: TGTGCCAGCAACCTAGGGACAGGGGTTAGCAATCAGCCCCAGCATTTT. Looking up the rest from reference TRBV7-9 and TRBJ1-5 gives the full variable domain: DTGVSQNPRHKITKRGQNVTFRCDPISEHNRLYWYRQTLGQGPEFLTYFQNEAQLEKSRLLSDRFSAERPKGSFSTLEIQRTEQGDSAMYLCASNLGTGVSNQPQHFGDGTRLSIL.

This rearrangement joins TRBV5-5 to TRBJ1-4, with D possibly being TRBD1 (6 bases). Trimming left V 1 base short and J 5 bases short, with 9 bases between. The CDR3 has 14 residues. From germline, CDR1 is SGHKS and CDR2 YYEKEE (reference sequence). CDR3 in DNA: TGTGCCAGCAGCTTGTGGGACATAAATGAAAAACTGTTTTTT. Translated, it gives CASSLWDINEKLFF. The full variable domain, completed using reference TRBV5-5 and TRBJ1-4, is DAGVTQSPTHLIKTRGQQVTLRCSPISGHKSVSWYQQVLGQGPQFIFQYYEKEERGRGNFPDRFSARQFPNYSSELNVNALLLGDSALYLCASSLWDINEKLFFGSGTQLSVL.

The V gene is TRBV29-1, the J gene TRBJ2-7; 9 bases align to TRBD1. V lost 0 bases to trimming and J lost 3 bases; unmatched junction nucleotides: 9. Germline-derived CDR1 and CDR2 are SQVTM and ANQGSEA. This CDR3 has 16 residues. CDR3 region: CSVEDRGNRGLYEQYF. CDR3 nucleotide sequence: TGCAGCGTTGAAGATCGTGGGAACAGGGGGCTCTACGAGCAGTACTTC.

The table lists this clone with a few counts. The chain employs TRBV5-1 and TRBJ2-7; perhaps TRBD2 as D (5 bases). This CDR3 contains 15 residues. V was trimmed by 4 bases and J by 2 bases, leaving 16 bases between them. Germline-derived CDR1 and CDR2 are SGHRS and YFSETQ. The CDR3 spells CASSGLGGPTYEQYF. Here the CDR3 DNA reads TGCGCCAGCAGCGGGCTAGGAGGTCCGACCTACGAGCAGTACTTC.

The chain uses TRBV6-5 and TRBJ2-6; TRBD2 is a possible D gene (5 bases). CDR3 size: 14 residues. Deletions cut 6 bases from V and 3 bases from J, with 9 bases between. The germline gives CDR1 MNHEY, CDR2 SVGAGI. CDR3 in DNA: TGTGCCAGCAGATTCGGAGGTGGGGCCAACGTCCTGACTTTC. This codes for CASRFGGGANVLTF.

The chain employs TRBV18 and TRBJ1-3, with D uncertain. Germline CDR1 and CDR2: KGHSH and LQKENI. The CDR3 extends over 18 amino acids. V lost 2 bases and J 0 bases, leaving 17 bases between the germline ends. CDR3 sequence reads: CASSPSVFGDHSGNTIYF. The CDR3 DNA follows: TGTGCCAGCTCACCATCGGTTTTCGGGGATCACTCTGGAAACACCATATATTTT.

The genes are TRBV6-6 and TRBJ1-5; 9 bases are shared with TRBD1. From germline, CDR1 is MNHNY and CDR2 SVGAGI (reference sequence). The ends lost 1 base at V and 4 bases at J; junction bases unmatched: 5. The CDR3 consists of 16 residues. The CDR3 loop reads CASSYLDRGPNQPQHF. As DNA, the CDR3 is TGTGCCAGCAGTTACTTGGACAGGGGACCAAATCAGCCCCAGCATTTT.

The chain couples TRBV10-3 to TRBJ2-7, with TRBD2 as a possible D gene (6 bases). There are 14 residues in the CDR3. Germline assignment: CDR1 ENHRY and CDR2 SYGVKD. The V and J ends lost 0 bases and 7 bases respectively, with 13 bases between them. In DNA form, the CDR3 reads TGTGCCATCAGTGAGTCTCCCCCGGGAGTTGAGCAGTACTTC. Translated, it gives CAISESPPGVEQYF.

V usage is TRBV28 and J usage is TRBJ1-5; D possibly corresponds to TRBD1 (6 bases). V lost 7 bases to trimming and J lost 6 bases, with 22 bases between them. There are 16 residues in the CDR3. Germline lookup yields CDR1 MDHEN and CDR2 SYDVKM. The CDR3 is CASIPGGQRDSQPQHF. CDR3 coding DNA: TGTGCCAGCATTCCGGGTGGACAGCGAGATTCTCAGCCCCAGCATTTT.

This chain uses TRBV18 with TRBJ2-7, with TRBD2 matching over 8 bases. V shed 5 bases, J shed 3 bases, and the junction held 0 bases outside the gene matches. Germline V lookup: CDR1 KGHSH, CDR2 LQKENI. The length of the CDR3 is 12 residues. CDR3 region: CASSAGGYEQYF. In nucleotides, the CDR3 is TGTGCCAGCTCAGCGGGAGGCTACGAGCAGTACTTC.

The chain recombines TRBV6-1 with TRBJ1-2; 9 bases are shared with TRBD1. The J segment lost 4 bases and the V segment lost 6 bases, leaving 6 bases of the junction unmatched. This CDR3 has 14 amino acids. Germline values: CDR1 MNHNS, CDR2 SASEGT. The CDR3 DNA reads TGTGCCAGCAGCGGACAGGGGACGACCTATGGCTACACCTTC. It is translated as CASSGQGTTYGYTF.

CDR3 region: CASSVTSGNTGELFF. CDR3 sequence (DNA): TGTGCCAGCAGCGTAACTAGCGGGAACACCGGGGAGCTGTTTTTT. The V call is TRBV9, the J call TRBJ2-2; 8 nucleotides agree with TRBD2. Germline trimming cut 1 base from V and 1 base from J; bases unmatched to any gene: 0. The CDR3 sequence is 15 residues long. Germline V gives CDR1 SGDLS, CDR2 YYNGEE. Full variable domain (rest looked up from reference TRBV9 and TRBJ2-2): DSGVTQTPKHLITATGQRVTLRCSPRSGDLSVYWYQQSLDQGLQFLIQYYNGEERAKGNILERFSAQQFPDLHSELNLSSLELGDSALYFCASSVTSGNTGELFFGEGSRLTVL.

The rearrangement links TRBV2 to TRBJ1-2; D is perhaps TRBD1 (5 bases). Germline CDR1 reads SNHLY; CDR2 reads FYNNEI. CDR3 length equals 13 residues. Trimming removed 1 base from V and 8 bases from J, with 11 bases in between. The CDR3 region is CASSEVRGSGYTF. The CDR3 bases are TGTGCCAGCAGTGAAGTTCGGGGGAGCGGCTACACCTTC.

Concerning this clone itself: Relative to the germline gene, one junction end is altered; a read error may explain this. J is TRBJ2-5 and V is TRBV7-7; D not certain. Looked up from germline, CDR1 is SSHAT and CDR2 is FNYEAQ (reference sequence). The CDR3 runs 11 residues. The CDR3 DNA is TGTGCTAGCAGCTTCGGTGAGACCCAGTACTTC. This codes for CASSFGETQYF.

The chain joins TRBV5-1 to TRBJ1-1; weak D call: TRBD1 (5 bases). The V and J ends lost 0 bases and 4 bases respectively, with 16 bases between them. The CDR3 spans 16 residues. Germline CDR1 SGHRS, CDR2 YFSETQ. The CDR3 region is CASSLAGRGLSTEAFF. The CDR3 DNA is TGCGCCAGCAGCTTGGCCGGACGGGGGTTGAGCACTGAAGCTTTCTTT. Combining the CDR3 with reference TRBV5-1 and TRBJ1-1 gives the whole variable domain KAGVTQTPRYLIKTRGQQVTLSCSPISGHRSVSWYQQTPGQGLQFLFEYFSETQRNKGNFPGRFSGRQFSNSRSEMNVSTLELGDSALYLCASSLAGRGLSTEAFFGQGTRLTVV.

This sequence joins TRBV19 and TRBJ2-5; the D gene is possibly TRBD1 (6 bases). Germline loops: CDR1 LNHDA, CDR2 SQIVND (reference sequence). The CDR3 has 16 amino acids. Trimming left V 2 bases short and J 2 bases short, with 15 bases between. CDR3 sequence: CASSIPGQNLQETQYF. In nucleotides, the CDR3 is TGTGCCAGTAGTATACCAGGACAGAACTTGCAAGAGACCCAGTACTTC.

This chain joins TRBV6-5 and TRBJ2-5; 10 bases match TRBD2. The J call may be mistaken, given a closer DNA end match to TRBJ2-7. CDR1 is MNHEY and CDR2 is SVGAGI in the germline V gene. This CDR3 is 14 amino acids long. Written as DNA, the CDR3 is TGTGCCAGCAGTACTAGCGGGACTTATTACGAGCAGTACTTC. It encodes CASSTSGTYYEQYF.

This rearrangement joins TRBV11-3 to TRBJ2-1; D gene unclear. The CDR3 is 14 amino acids. Per the germline V gene, CDR1 is SGHNT and CDR2 is YENEEA. The V end lost 1 base, the J end lost 4 bases, and 8 bases lay between the germline ends. The CDR3 region has the DNA TGTGCCAGCAGCTTAGCAGGATCGTACAATGAGCAGTTCTTC. Encoded protein: CASSLAGSYNEQFF.

J is TRBJ2-5 and V is TRBV5-4, with 8 nucleotides matching TRBD1. CDR1 SGHNT and CDR2 YYREEE come from the germline V gene (reference sequence). J lost 2 bases, V lost 6 bases, and 9 bases had no gene match. CDR3 length: 15 residues. CDR3 in DNA: TGTGCCAGCACCTTCGGGACAGGAGGGCAAGAGACCCAGTACTTC. Translation gives CASTFGTGGQETQYF.

The chain recombines TRBV4-2 with TRBJ1-1; tentatively, D is TRBD1 (6 bases). The CDR3 is made up of 15 amino acids. V dropped 1 base and J dropped 4 bases, with 13 bases sitting between them. Germline values: CDR1 LGHNA, CDR2 YNFKEQ. Written as DNA, the CDR3 is TGTGCCAGCAGCCAAGCAGGGGCAGGAATCACTGAAGCTTTCTTT. This encodes CASSQAGAGITEAFF.

V gene TRBV5-8 combines with J gene TRBJ1-5; 7 bases agree with TRBD1. J lost 2 bases, V lost 0 bases, and 11 bases had no gene match. CDR1 and CDR2 (germline): SGHTS, YDEGEE. CDR3 size: 18 residues. The CDR3 DNA reads as TGTGCCAGCAGCTTGGTGACGTATCGGACAGGAGGCAATCAGCCCCAGCATTTT. Residues: CASSLVTYRTGGNQPQHF.

V usage is TRBV11-2 and J usage is TRBJ2-2; TRBD2 aligns across 9 bases. Germline V gives CDR1 SGHAT, CDR2 FQNNGV. Trimming removed 3 bases from V and 1 base from J; junction bases left unmatched: 6. The CDR3 runs to 17 residues. This chain's CDR3 is CASSFPLAGRNTGELFF. Here the CDR3 DNA reads TGTGCCAGCAGCTTTCCCCTAGCGGGGCGGAACACCGGGGAGCTGTTTTTT.

V gene TRBV27 combines with J gene TRBJ2-7, with 9 bases fitting TRBD2. The CDR3 spans 15 residues. V lost 2 bases and J lost 4; bases outside the gene matches: 6. Per germline, CDR1 MNHEY and CDR2 SMNVEV (reference sequence). The CDR3 loop reads CASSLISGSSYEQYF. The CDR3 nucleotides are TGTGCCAGCAGTTTAATTAGCGGGAGTTCGTACGAGCAGTACTTC.

The chain carries TRBV5-4 and TRBJ2-7, with 14 bases matching TRBD2. The CDR3 is made up of 20 amino acids. The V gene's germline CDR1 is SGHNT and CDR2 YYREEE (reference sequence). V was pared by 2 bases and J by 6 bases, with 19 bases of the junction left unmatched. CDR3 region: CASSLPATSGGAGKHGEQYF. As DNA, the CDR3 is TGTGCCAGCAGCTTACCGGCGACTAGCGGGGGGGCCGGAAAGCACGGCGAGCAGTACTTC.

The V gene is TRBV11-2, the J gene TRBJ2-7; no clear D gene. CDR3 size: 11 residues. Trimming took off 5 bases at V and 6 bases at J, with 8 bases between the two ends. Per the germline V gene, CDR1 is SGHAT and CDR2 is FQNNGV. CDR3 loop: CASSPQFEQYF. The CDR3 nucleotides are TGTGCCAGCAGCCCCCAGTTCGAGCAGTACTTC.

The chain recombines TRBV6-5 with TRBJ1-1, with D unresolved. Germline V gene lookup returns CDR1 MNHEY and CDR2 SVGAGI. V shed 5 bases and J shed 1 base, with 14 bases lying between them. The CDR3 spans 15 residues. The CDR3 bases are TGTGCCAGCAGTCCCGAGCGGCGCCGGAACACTGAAGCTTTCTTT. Protein sequence: CASSPERRRNTEAFF.